This entry lists 4 T cell receptor beta chains sequenced from one sample in a study of cytomegalovirus exposure and HLA in healthy donors. 13 Jbeta primers and 60 Vbeta primers were used for the PCR. Using immunoSEQ multiplex PCR, the repertoire was profiled, and TCRdb retains in-frame clones only, with some absent. In the table there are some 150,000 clones, around 62% of which are singletons. Sequencing used PBMCs. These receptors came from a man aged 40-49 years in good health and CMV-seronegative.

This clone occurred a few times. The V and J genes are TRBV5-6 and TRBJ2-7; 9 nucleotides line up with TRBD1. Per germline, CDR1 SGHDT and CDR2 YYEEEE. This CDR3 spans 14 amino acids. V was pared by 3 bases and J by 4 bases, with 5 bases of the junction left unmatched. The CDR3 nucleotides read TGTGCCAGCAGCTCCGGGACAGGGAAATACGAGCAGTACTTC. Translating it yields CASSSGTGKYEQYF. The full variable domain, rest sourced from reference TRBV5-6 and TRBJ2-7, is DAGVTQSPTHLIKTRGQQVTLRCSPKSGHDTVSWYQQALGQGPQFIFQYYEEEERQRGNFPDRFSGHQFPNYSSELNVNALLLGDSALYLCASSSGTGKYEQYFGPGTRLTVT.

The rearrangement links TRBV5-4 to TRBJ1-4; perhaps TRBD1 as D (5 bases). The CDR3 extends over 12 amino acids. Germline CDR1 is SGHNT and CDR2 is YYREEE (reference sequence). V lost 4 bases to trimming and J lost 8 bases, with 9 bases between them. The DNA of the CDR3 is TGTGCCAGCAGCCCGGGGGAGGAAAAACTGTTTTTT. Its protein is CASSPGEEKLFF.

V is TRBV9 and J is TRBJ2-3; 10 positions match TRBD2. The CDR3 runs 16 residues. From germline, CDR1 is SGDLS and CDR2 YYNGEE. J was trimmed by 2 bases and V by 4 bases; bases with no gene match: 7. The DNA of the CDR3 is TGTGCCAGCAGCTTAAAAGCGGGAGGGGACACAGATACGCAGTATTTT. Its protein is CASSLKAGGDTDTQYF.

V and J are TRBV7-9 and TRBJ1-4; TRBD1 agrees at 10 bases. Germline loops: CDR1 SEHNR, CDR2 FQNEAQ (reference sequence). The CDR3 consists of 18 residues. Unmatched junction bases numbered 13, after V lost 5 bases and J lost 4 bases. The CDR3, as DNA: TGTGCCAGCAGCCTATTGACAGGGGGCCGGTCCCGTAATGAAAAACTGTTTTTT. Encoded protein: CASSLLTGGRSRNEKLFF.